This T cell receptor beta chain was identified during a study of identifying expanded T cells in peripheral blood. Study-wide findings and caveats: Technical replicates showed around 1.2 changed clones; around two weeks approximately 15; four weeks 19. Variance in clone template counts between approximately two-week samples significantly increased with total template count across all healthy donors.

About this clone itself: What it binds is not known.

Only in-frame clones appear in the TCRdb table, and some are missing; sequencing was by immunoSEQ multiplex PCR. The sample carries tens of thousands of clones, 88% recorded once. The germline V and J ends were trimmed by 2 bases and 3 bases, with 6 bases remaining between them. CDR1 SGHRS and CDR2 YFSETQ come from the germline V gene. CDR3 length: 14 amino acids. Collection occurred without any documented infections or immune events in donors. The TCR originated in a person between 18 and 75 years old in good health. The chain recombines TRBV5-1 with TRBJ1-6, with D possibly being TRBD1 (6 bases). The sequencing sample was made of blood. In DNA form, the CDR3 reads TGCGCCAGCAGCTTACAGGGCTATAATTCACCCCTCCACTTT. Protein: CASSLQGYNSPLHF.